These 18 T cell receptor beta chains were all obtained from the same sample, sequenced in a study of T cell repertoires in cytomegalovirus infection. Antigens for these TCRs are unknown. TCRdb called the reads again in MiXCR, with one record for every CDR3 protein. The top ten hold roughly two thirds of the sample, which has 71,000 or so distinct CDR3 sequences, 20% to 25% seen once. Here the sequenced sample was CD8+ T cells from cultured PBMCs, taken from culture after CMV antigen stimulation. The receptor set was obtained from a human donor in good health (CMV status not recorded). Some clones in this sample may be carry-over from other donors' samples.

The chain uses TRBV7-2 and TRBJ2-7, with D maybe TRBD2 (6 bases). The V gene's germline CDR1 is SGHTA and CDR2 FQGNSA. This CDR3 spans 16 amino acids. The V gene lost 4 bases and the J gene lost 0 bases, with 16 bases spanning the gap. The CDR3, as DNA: TGTGCCAGCAGCTCCCCGCAGGACGGGAGCTCCTACGAGCAGTACTTC. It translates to CASSSPQDGSSYEQYF.

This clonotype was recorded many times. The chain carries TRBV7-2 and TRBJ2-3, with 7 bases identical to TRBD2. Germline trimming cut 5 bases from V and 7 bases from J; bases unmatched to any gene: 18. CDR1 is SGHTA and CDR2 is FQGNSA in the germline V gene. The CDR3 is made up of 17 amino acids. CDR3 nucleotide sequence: TGTGCCAGCAGCCGTCCCAGTGGCGGGGGTCCCGGGAATACGCAGTATTTT. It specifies CASSRPSGGGPGNTQYF.

CDR3 region: CSAQRQGVSHEQYF. The CDR3 nucleotides read TGCAGTGCCCAAAGACAGGGGGTATCCCACGAGCAGTACTTC. V is TRBV20-1 and J is TRBJ2-7, with 9 bases fitting TRBD1. Germline values: CDR1 DFQATT, CDR2 SNEGSKA (reference sequence). The trim removed 6 bases at V and 5 bases at J, leaving 11 bases unmatched. CDR3 length: 14 residues.

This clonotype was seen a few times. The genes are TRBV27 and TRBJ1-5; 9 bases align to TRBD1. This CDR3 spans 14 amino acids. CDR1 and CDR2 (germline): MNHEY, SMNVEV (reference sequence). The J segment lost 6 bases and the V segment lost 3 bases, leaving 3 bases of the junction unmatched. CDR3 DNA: TGTGCCAGCAGTTTCGACAGGGGGGCTCAGCCCCAGCATTTT. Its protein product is CASSFDRGAQPQHF.

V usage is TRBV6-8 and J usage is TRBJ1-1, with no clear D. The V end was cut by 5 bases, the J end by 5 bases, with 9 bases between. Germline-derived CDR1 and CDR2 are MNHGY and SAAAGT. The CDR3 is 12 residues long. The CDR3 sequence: CASSQVPTEAFF. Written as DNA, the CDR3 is TGTGCCAGCAGTCAGGTGCCGACTGAAGCTTTCTTT.

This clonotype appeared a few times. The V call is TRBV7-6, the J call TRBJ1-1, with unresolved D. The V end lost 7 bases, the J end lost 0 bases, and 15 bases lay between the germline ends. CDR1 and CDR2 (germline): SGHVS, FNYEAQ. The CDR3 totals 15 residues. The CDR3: CASKNSQALNTEAFF. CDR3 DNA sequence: TGTGCCAGCAAAAACTCCCAGGCCTTGAACACTGAAGCTTTCTTT.

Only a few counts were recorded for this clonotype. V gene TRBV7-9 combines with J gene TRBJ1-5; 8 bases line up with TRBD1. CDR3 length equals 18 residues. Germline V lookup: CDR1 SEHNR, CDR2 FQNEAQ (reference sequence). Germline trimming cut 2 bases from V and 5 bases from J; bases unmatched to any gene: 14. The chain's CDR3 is CASSLTMSRAGGHQPQHF. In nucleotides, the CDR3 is TGTGCCAGCAGCTTAACGATGAGCAGGGCAGGGGGCCATCAGCCCCAGCATTTT. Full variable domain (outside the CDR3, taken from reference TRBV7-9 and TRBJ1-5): DTGVSQNPRHKITKRGQNVTFRCDPISEHNRLYWYRQTLGQGPEFLTYFQNEAQLEKSRLLSDRFSAERPKGSFSTLEIQRTEQGDSAMYLCASSLTMSRAGGHQPQHFGDGTRLSIL.

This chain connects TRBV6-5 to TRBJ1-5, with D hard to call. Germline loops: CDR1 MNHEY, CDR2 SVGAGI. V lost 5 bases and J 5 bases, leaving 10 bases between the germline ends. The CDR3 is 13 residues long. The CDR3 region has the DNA TGTGCCAGCAGTCAGTTCGGCGATCAGCCCCAGCATTTT. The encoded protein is CASSQFGDQPQHF.

CDR3 sequence reads: CASSSSTDTQYF. Written as DNA, the CDR3 is TGTGCCAGCAGCTCCTCAACGGATACGCAGTATTTT. The chain couples TRBV7-9 to TRBJ2-3; D gene ambiguous. CDR3 length: 12 residues. V gave up 4 bases and J gave up 6 bases, with 8 bases separating them. Germline V gene data show CDR1 as SEHNR and CDR2 as FQNEAQ (reference sequence).

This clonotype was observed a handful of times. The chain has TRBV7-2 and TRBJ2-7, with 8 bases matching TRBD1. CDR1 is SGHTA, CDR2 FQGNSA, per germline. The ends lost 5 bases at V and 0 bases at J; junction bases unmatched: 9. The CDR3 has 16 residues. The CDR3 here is CASSIHRDRSSYEQYF. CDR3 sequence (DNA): TGTGCCAGCAGCATTCACCGGGACAGGAGCTCCTACGAGCAGTACTTC.

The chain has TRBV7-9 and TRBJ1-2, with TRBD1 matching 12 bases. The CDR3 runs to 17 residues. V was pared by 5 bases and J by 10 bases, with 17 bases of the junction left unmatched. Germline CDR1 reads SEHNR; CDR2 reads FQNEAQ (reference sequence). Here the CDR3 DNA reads TGTGCCAGCAGCCCGAACCCGGGACAGGGGGCCCTAGGTGTCTACACCTTC. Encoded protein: CASSPNPGQGALGVYTF.

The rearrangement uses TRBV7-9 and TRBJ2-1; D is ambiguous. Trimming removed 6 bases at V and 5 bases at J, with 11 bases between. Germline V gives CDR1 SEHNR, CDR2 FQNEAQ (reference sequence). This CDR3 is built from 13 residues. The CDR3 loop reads CASRDSRNNEQFF. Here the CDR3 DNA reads TGTGCCAGCAGGGATTCGAGAAACAATGAGCAGTTCTTC.

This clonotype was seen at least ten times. The CDR3 DNA follows: TGTGCCAGCAGTTACGGGACTGAAGCTTTCTTT. Its protein is CASSYGTEAFF. The rearrangement uses TRBV6-5 and TRBJ1-1; D is uncertain. The CDR3 contains 11 residues. Trimming stripped 2 bases from V and 5 bases from J, with 3 bases between. Germline V gene data show CDR1 as MNHEY and CDR2 as SVGAGI.

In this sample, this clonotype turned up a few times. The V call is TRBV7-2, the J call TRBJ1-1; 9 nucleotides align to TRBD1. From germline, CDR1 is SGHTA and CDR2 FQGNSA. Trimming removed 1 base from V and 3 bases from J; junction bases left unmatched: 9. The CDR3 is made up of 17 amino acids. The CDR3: CASSLVSQGARDTEAFF. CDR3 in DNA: TGTGCCAGCAGCTTAGTATCACAGGGGGCTCGGGACACTGAAGCTTTCTTT.

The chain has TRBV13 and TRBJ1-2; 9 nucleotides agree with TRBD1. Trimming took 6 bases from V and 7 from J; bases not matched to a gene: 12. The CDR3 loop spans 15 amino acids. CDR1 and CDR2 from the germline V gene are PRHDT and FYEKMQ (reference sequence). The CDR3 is CASRNTGTGLSGYTF. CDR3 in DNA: TGTGCCAGCAGGAATACCGGGACAGGGCTTTCTGGCTACACCTTC.

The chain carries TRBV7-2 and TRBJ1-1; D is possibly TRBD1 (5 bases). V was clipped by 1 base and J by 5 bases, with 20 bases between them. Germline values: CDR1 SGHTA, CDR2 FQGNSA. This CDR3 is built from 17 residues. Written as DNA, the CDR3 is TGTGCCAGCAGCTTAGGAATGGGACTCACTTATAGAACTGAAGCTTTCTTT. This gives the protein CASSLGMGLTYRTEAFF.

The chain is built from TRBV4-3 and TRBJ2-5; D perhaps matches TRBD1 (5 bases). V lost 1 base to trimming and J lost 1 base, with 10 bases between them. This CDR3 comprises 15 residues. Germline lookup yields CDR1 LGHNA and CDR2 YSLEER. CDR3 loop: CASSQVIRGQETQYF. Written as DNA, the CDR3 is TGCGCCAGCAGCCAAGTAATAAGGGGCCAAGAGACCCAGTACTTC.

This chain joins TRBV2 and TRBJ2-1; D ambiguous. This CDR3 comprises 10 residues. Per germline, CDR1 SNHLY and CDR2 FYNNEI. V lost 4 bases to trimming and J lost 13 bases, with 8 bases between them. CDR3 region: CASSVPPQFF. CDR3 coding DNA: TGTGCCAGCAGTGTGCCCCCACAGTTCTTC.